The 2 T cell receptor beta chains in this list originate from one sample, sequenced in a study of cytomegalovirus exposure and HLA in healthy donors. The assay was immunoSEQ multiplex PCR, and TCRdb's table has in-frame clones only and misses some. Altogether 85,000 to 120,000 clones are present, over 85% being singletons, with the ten largest covering almost 0.9%. Sequenced input: PBMCs. These receptors all stem from a woman younger than 35 in good health and CMV-seronegative.

This chain links TRBV7-8 with TRBJ1-1, with 7 bases matching TRBD1. The ends lost 5 bases at V and 2 bases at J; junction bases unmatched: 11. Per the germline V gene, CDR1 is SGHVS and CDR2 is FQNEAQ. The CDR3 is 16 amino acids. CDR3 residues: CASSRGLGGANTEAFF. CDR3 DNA: TGTGCCAGCAGCCGAGGGCTAGGGGGCGCAAACACTGAAGCTTTCTTT.

The chain has TRBV30 and TRBJ2-3; no reliable D call. This CDR3 has 14 residues. Trimming pared 1 base from V and 1 base from J, leaving 9 bases between. Looked up from germline, CDR1 is GTSNPN and CDR2 is SVGIG (reference sequence). DNA for the CDR3: TGTGCCTGGAGTGACGCCGGAGGCACAGATACGCAGTATTTT. It codes for CAWSDAGGTDTQYF.